Listed here is a single T cell receptor (beta chain). Its matching antigen is unknown. Time point described: cycle 4 day 1 (C4D1), after around six weeks of nivolumab. There was relapse after autologous stem cell transplantation in every patient, and there was variation in brentuximab vedotin exposure. The entry originates in a study of PD-1 blockade in classical Hodgkin lymphoma. Points from the study as a whole: Reports described newly diagnosed patients as having lower baseline TCR diversity than healthy donors. Underlying causes for the observed repertoire differences were not defined, possibly disease activity or prior therapy. It was CD4+ TCR diversity, not CD8+, that rose significantly by C4D1. Patients who initiated nivolumab within 1 year of ASCT were excluded.

Repertoires were generated with immunoSEQ multiplex PCR, while TCRdb's copy carries only in-frame clones and drops some. The data contain approximately 52,000 clones, about nine tenths of them seen just once; the ten biggest clones take up approximately 6.8%. CDR1 and CDR2 (germline): MNHEY, SVGAGI. There are 13 residues in the CDR3. V lost 9 bases, J lost 4 bases, and 14 bases lay in between. The receptor was derived from a human donor with classical Hodgkin lymphoma. The chain has TRBV6-5 and TRBJ2-3; maybe TRBD2 (5 bases). The sample here was peripheral blood mononuclear cells (PBMCs), taken before the fourth cycle of nivolumab. Written as DNA, the CDR3 is TGTGCCAGTGGGCCCCGAGGGCCAGATACGCAGTATTTT. It specifies CASGPRGPDTQYF.